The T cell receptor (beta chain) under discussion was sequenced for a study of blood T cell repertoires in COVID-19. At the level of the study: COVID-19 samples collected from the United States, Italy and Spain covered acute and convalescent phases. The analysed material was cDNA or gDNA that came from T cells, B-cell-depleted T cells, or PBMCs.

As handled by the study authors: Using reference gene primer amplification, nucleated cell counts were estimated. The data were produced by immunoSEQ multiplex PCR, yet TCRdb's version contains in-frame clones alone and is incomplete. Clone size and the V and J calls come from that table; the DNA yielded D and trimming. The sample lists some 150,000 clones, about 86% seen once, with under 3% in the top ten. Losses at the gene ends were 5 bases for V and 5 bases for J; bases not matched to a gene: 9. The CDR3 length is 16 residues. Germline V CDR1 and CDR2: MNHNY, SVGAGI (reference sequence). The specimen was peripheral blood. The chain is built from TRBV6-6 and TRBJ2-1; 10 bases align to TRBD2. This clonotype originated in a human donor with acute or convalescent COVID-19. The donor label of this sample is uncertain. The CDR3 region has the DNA TGTGCCAGCAGTCGACTTCGGACTAGCGGTAACAATGAGCAGTTCTTC. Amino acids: CASSRLRTSGNNEQFF.